These 20 T cell receptor beta chains were all obtained from the same sample, sequenced in a study of blood T cell repertoires in COVID-19. Sequenced by immunoSEQ multiplex PCR; TCRdb stores in-frame clones only, minus some. The sample holds approximately 26,000 clones, 70% to 90% seen once. Sequencing was performed on peripheral blood. All receptors come from a human donor in a cohort sampled during active COVID-19.

V gene TRBV4-1 combines with J gene TRBJ2-7; 7 bases align to TRBD1. V was clipped by 1 base and J by 4 bases; unmatched bases: 7. In germline, CDR1 is MGHRA, CDR2 YSYEKL. The CDR3 length is 15 residues. The CDR3 DNA sequence: TGCGCCAGCAGCCAAGGGACAGGACGTGAGTACGAGCAGTACTTC. As protein: CASSQGTGREYEQYF.

This sequence joins TRBV5-1 and TRBJ2-7; 8 bases agree with TRBD2. The germline V gene has CDR1 SGHRS and CDR2 YFSETQ. CDR3 length equals 14 residues. V lost 1 base, J lost 4 bases, and 4 bases stayed unmatched. CDR3 bases: TGCGCCAGCAGCTTGCTAGCGGGCCCATACGAGCAGTACTTC. This gives the protein CASSLLAGPYEQYF. Full variable domain (remainder filled in from reference TRBV5-1 and TRBJ2-7): KAGVTQTPRYLIKTRGQQVTLSCSPISGHRSVSWYQQTPGQGLQFLFEYFSETQRNKGNFPGRFSGRQFSNSRSEMNVSTLELGDSALYLCASSLLAGPYEQYFGPGTRLTVT.

This clone was picked up a small number of times. This rearrangement joins TRBV19 to TRBJ1-4, with D perhaps matching TRBD1 (5 bases). The germline V gene has CDR1 LNHDA and CDR2 SQIVND (reference sequence). V was clipped by 4 bases and J by 0 bases, with 15 bases between them. CDR3 length equals 17 residues. The CDR3: CASSTRRARATNEKLFF. The CDR3, as DNA: TGTGCCAGTAGTACTCGACGGGCCAGGGCAACTAATGAAAAACTGTTTTTT.

The chain couples TRBV19 to TRBJ2-5; 8 bases match TRBD1. The CDR3 runs 15 residues. Germline CDR1 is LNHDA and CDR2 is SQIVND (reference sequence). The ends lost 6 bases at V and 3 bases at J; junction bases unmatched: 9. The CDR3 nucleotides are TGTGCCAGTAGCCCGGACAGGGAGAGGGAAGAGACCCAGTACTTC. Amino acid sequence: CASSPDREREETQYF.

The V gene is TRBV5-4, the J gene TRBJ1-3; 7 positions agree with TRBD1. The CDR3 is 15 amino acids. The V and J ends lost 0 bases and 2 bases, in that order; junction bases with no gene match: 2. Germline V CDR1 and CDR2: SGHNT, YYREEE (reference sequence). The CDR3 region is CASSLADRAGNTIYF. In DNA, the CDR3 is TGTGCCAGCAGCTTGGCCGACAGGGCTGGAAACACCATATATTTT.

The J gene is TRBJ2-4, the V gene TRBV4-2; 11 nucleotides align to TRBD2. CDR1 and CDR2 from the germline V gene are LGHNA and YNFKEQ. V lost 0 bases, J lost 2 bases, and 12 bases stayed unmatched. The CDR3 spans 20 residues. The CDR3 region is CASSQDPPGLADFPKNIQYF. The CDR3 nucleotides are TGTGCCAGCAGCCAAGACCCCCCGGGACTAGCGGACTTTCCCAAAAACATTCAGTACTTC.

The chain employs TRBV19 and TRBJ2-2; the match to TRBD1 covers 7 bases. J gave up 7 bases and V 4 bases, and 9 bases lay outside the gene matches. Germline values: CDR1 LNHDA, CDR2 SQIVND (reference sequence). The CDR3 totals 15 residues. The CDR3 reads CASSKQGLSVGELFF. The CDR3 DNA follows: TGTGCCAGTAGTAAACAGGGGCTTAGTGTCGGGGAGCTGTTTTTT. The full variable domain, with the rest looked up from reference TRBV19 and TRBJ2-2, is DGGITQSPKYLFRKEGQNVTLSCEQNLNHDAMYWYRQDPGQGLRLIYYSQIVNDFQKGDIAEGYSVSREKKESFPLTVTSAQKNPTAFYLCASSKQGLSVGELFFGEGSRLTVL.

The CDR3, as DNA: TGCGCCAGCAGCTTGGAAGCGGGGACAGGGTTCTACGAGCAGTACTTC. Translation: CASSLEAGTGFYEQYF. This sequence joins TRBV5-1 and TRBJ2-7; 9 nucleotides align to TRBD1. CDR3 size: 16 residues. Germline CDR1 and CDR2: SGHRS and YFSETQ. After removal of 0 bases from V and 3 bases from J, the junction contained 7 bases not matched to a gene.

The chain carries TRBV6-5 and TRBJ1-3; perhaps TRBD1 as D (5 bases). Trimming removed 6 bases from V and 0 bases from J, with 6 bases in between. CDR1 is MNHEY, CDR2 SVGAGI, per germline. This CDR3 spans 13 amino acids. The CDR3 DNA reads as TGTGCCAGCAGGGACAACTCTGGAAACACCATATATTTT. It translates to CASRDNSGNTIYF.

CDR3 in DNA: TGTGCCAGCAGTGAAGAGCGGAGGGTTGAAAACATTCAGTACTTC. Its translation is CASSEERRVENIQYF. The J gene is TRBJ2-4, the V gene TRBV6-1, with a tentative D call TRBD2 (6 bases). The V gene's germline CDR1 is MNHNS and CDR2 SASEGT. Trimming removed 1 base at V and 5 bases at J, with 12 bases between. This CDR3 spans 15 amino acids.

The J gene is TRBJ2-7, the V gene TRBV5-5; 9 bases match TRBD1. CDR1 is SGHKS, CDR2 YYEKEE, per germline (reference sequence). Trimming removed 4 bases from V and 4 bases from J; junction bases left unmatched: 0. This CDR3 is 12 amino acids long. CDR3 bases: TGTGCCAGCAGCGGGACAGGGTACGAGCAGTACTTC. Translated: CASSGTGYEQYF.

This rearrangement joins TRBV2 to TRBJ2-1, with TRBD1 matching 7 bases. V trimming: 8 bases; J trimming: 9 bases; junction bases outside the gene matches: 10. This CDR3 comprises 13 residues. CDR1 is SNHLY and CDR2 is FYNNEI in the germline V gene. The CDR3 loop is CASAVTGQSEQFF. CDR3 coding DNA: TGTGCCAGCGCGGTGACAGGGCAAAGTGAGCAGTTCTTC.

The rearrangement uses TRBV5-1 and TRBJ2-5, with 10 bases identical to TRBD2. The V gene's germline CDR1 is SGHRS and CDR2 YFSETQ. This CDR3 comprises 19 residues. V dropped 4 bases and J dropped 2; count of bases not matched to a gene: 17. The CDR3 bases are TGCGCCAGCAGCCAACGCCTGGGGACTAGCGTCTATGAACAAGAGACCCAGTACTTC. As protein: CASSQRLGTSVYEQETQYF.

The chain couples TRBV14 to TRBJ2-7, with 13 bases fitting TRBD2. The length of the CDR3 is 16 residues. Unmatched junction bases numbered 6, after V lost 0 bases and J lost 7 bases. Looked up from germline, CDR1 is SGHDN and CDR2 is FVKESK. CDR3 coding DNA: TGTGCCAGCAGCCAAGATCGACTAGCGGGAGGTGAGGAGCAGTACTTC. Its protein product is CASSQDRLAGGEEQYF.

The V gene is TRBV5-1, the J gene TRBJ2-1; no definite D call. Germline-derived CDR1 and CDR2 are SGHRS and YFSETQ. The CDR3 consists of 15 residues. With 5 bases removed from V and 0 bases from J, the gap between germline ends came to 12 bases. CDR3 sequence reads: CASSPRQSSYNEQFF. The CDR3 DNA sequence: TGCGCCAGCAGTCCCCGTCAGTCCTCCTACAATGAGCAGTTCTTC.

The count of this clone is one. The chain recombines TRBV19 with TRBJ1-4, with D hard to call. The CDR3 length is 16 residues. Trimming cost V 6 bases and J 3 bases, with 17 bases left between them. In germline, CDR1 is LNHDA, CDR2 SQIVND (reference sequence). This chain's CDR3 is CASSPEAGQANEKLFF. The CDR3 nucleotides read TGTGCCAGTAGCCCCGAGGCGGGTCAAGCTAATGAAAAACTGTTTTTT.

This chain uses TRBV10-2 with TRBJ1-5, with D unclear. The CDR3 spans 13 residues. Germline V gene data show CDR1 as WSHSY and CDR2 as SAAADI. Trimming took off 2 bases at V and 7 bases at J, with 9 bases between the two ends. The DNA for the CDR3 is TGCGCCAGCAGTGAGGGAGAGAACCAGCCCCAGCATTTT. Its translation is CASSEGENQPQHF.

CDR3 protein: CAWSATGGTEAFF. CDR3 nucleotides: TGTGCCTGGAGCGCGACAGGGGGGACTGAAGCTTTCTTT. The V gene is TRBV30, the J gene TRBJ1-1; TRBD1 matches 9 bases. J lost 5 bases, V lost 3 bases, and 4 bases had no gene match. The CDR3 contains 13 residues. Germline assignment: CDR1 GTSNPN and CDR2 SVGIG (reference sequence). Filled out from reference TRBV30 and TRBJ1-1, the complete variable domain reads SQTIHQWPATLVQPVGSPLSLECTVEGTSNPNLYWYRQAAGRGLQLLFYSVGIGQISSEVPQNLSASRPQDRQFILSSKKLLLSDSGFYLCAWSATGGTEAFFGQGTRLTVV.

This clone was seen a handful of times. This sequence joins TRBV6-5 and TRBJ1-1; 7 bases fit TRBD1. V was clipped by 6 bases and J by 3 bases; unmatched bases: 4. From germline, CDR1 is MNHEY and CDR2 SVGAGI. The CDR3 length is 13 residues. The CDR3 DNA reads TGTGCCAGCAGCTACAGGGGTTACACTGAAGCTTTCTTT. Amino acid sequence: CASSYRGYTEAFF.

The V and J genes are TRBV5-1 and TRBJ1-2, with TRBD1 identical over 9 bases. CDR3 size: 16 residues. Germline CDR1 reads SGHRS; CDR2 reads YFSETQ. V was pared by 0 bases and J by 4 bases, with 7 bases of the junction left unmatched. CDR3 DNA: TGCGCCAGCAGCTTGGACAGGGGGCGAGCAGGCTATGGCTACACCTTC. It is translated as CASSLDRGRAGYGYTF.